This T cell receptor (beta chain) was obtained from a study of early stage breast cancer tumors. Study-level information: Most invasive tumors, about 70% of the 16, were ER+/PR+/HER2-. Invasive lobular carcinomas made up about 30% of the 12 ER+/PR+/HER2- tumors.

With respect to this clone: The antigen is not known.

Sequencing used immunoSEQ multiplex PCR; TCRdb keeps in-frame clones, though not all of them. The data show about 72,000 clones, 65% to 80% seen once. The CDR3 length is 15 residues. V lost 2 bases and J lost 4; bases outside the gene matches: 3. CDR1 and CDR2 from the germline V gene are SGHVS and FQNEAQ. Study-wide points: Tumor and normal breast were distinguished via blood comparison in about 90% of the 16 patients. Commonly generated sequences made up most enriched TCRB sequences shared between patients.

The sequence came from a person aged 55 to 75 with breast cancer. Specimen: blood. This sequence joins TRBV7-8 and TRBJ2-1; 9 nucleotides line up with TRBD2. The CDR3 sequence is CASSLQAGGYNEQFF. Here the CDR3 DNA reads TGTGCCAGCAGCTTACAAGCGGGAGGATACAATGAGCAGTTCTTC.